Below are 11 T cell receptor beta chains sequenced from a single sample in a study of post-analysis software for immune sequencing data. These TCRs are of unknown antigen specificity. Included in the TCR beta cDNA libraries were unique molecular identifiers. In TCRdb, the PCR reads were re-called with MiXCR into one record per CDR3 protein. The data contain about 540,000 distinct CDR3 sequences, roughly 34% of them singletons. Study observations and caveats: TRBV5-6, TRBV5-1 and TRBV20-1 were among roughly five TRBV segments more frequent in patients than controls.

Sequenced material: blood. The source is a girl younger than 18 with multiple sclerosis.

The DNA of the CDR3 is TGTGCCAGCAACAAAAGGGCGGGAAAAAACATTCAGTACTTC. Translating gives CASNKRAGKNIQYF. This chain joins TRBV5-6 and TRBJ2-7; D might be TRBD2 (6 bases). The J call may be wrong; the DNA end is better matched by TRBJ2-4. CDR1 is SGHDT and CDR2 is YYEEEE in the germline V gene. The CDR3 is 14 amino acids.

This CDR3 is CASSHGGHYAEAFF. The CDR3 DNA reads TGTGCCAGTAGCCACGGGGGGCATTACGCTGAAGCTTTCTTT. This sequence joins TRBV19 and TRBJ1-1; D perhaps matches TRBD1 (6 bases). The V gene lost 6 bases and the J gene lost 6 bases, with 17 bases spanning the gap. Per germline, CDR1 LNHDA and CDR2 SQIVND (reference sequence). This CDR3 has 14 residues.

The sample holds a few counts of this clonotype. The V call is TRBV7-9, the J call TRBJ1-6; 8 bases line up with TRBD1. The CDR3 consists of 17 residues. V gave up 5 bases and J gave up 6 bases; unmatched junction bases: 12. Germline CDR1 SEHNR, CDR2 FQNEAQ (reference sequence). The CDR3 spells CASSPTGRTGSNSPLHF. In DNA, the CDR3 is TGTGCCAGCAGCCCTACCGGTCGGACAGGGTCTAATTCACCCCTCCACTTT.

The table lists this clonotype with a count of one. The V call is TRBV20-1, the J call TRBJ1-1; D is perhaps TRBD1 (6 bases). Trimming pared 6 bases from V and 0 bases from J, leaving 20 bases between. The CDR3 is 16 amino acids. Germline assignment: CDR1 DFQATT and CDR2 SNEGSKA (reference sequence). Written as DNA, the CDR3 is TGCAGTGCCCCTTCCCCGACAGGTAGAATGAACACTGAAGCTTTCTTT. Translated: CSAPSPTGRMNTEAFF.

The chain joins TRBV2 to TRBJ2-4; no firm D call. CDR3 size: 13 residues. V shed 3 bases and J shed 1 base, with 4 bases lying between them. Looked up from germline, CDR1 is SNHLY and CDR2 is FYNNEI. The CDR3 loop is CASSDEAKNIQYF. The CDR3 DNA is TGTGCCAGCAGTGACGAGGCCAAAAACATTCAGTACTTC.

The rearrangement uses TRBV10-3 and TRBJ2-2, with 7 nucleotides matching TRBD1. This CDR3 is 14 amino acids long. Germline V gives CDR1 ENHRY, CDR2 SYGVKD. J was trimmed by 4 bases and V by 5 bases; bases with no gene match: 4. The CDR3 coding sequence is TGTGCCATCAGTAACGACAGGGTCACCGGGGAGCTGTTTTTT. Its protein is CAISNDRVTGELFF.

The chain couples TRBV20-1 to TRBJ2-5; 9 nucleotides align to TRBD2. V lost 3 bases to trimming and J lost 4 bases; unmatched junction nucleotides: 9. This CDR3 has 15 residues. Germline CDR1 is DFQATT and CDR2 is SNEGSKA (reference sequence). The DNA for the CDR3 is TGCAGTGCTAGCCTGGGACTAGCCAGGGGAGAGACCCAGTACTTC. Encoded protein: CSASLGLARGETQYF.

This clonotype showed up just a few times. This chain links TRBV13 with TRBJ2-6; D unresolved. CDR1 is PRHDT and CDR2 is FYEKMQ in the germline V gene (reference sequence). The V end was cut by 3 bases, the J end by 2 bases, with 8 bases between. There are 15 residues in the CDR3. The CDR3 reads CASSFRKAGANVLTF. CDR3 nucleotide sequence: TGTGCCAGCAGCTTTCGGAAGGCTGGGGCCAACGTCCTGACTTTC.

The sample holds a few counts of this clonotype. As DNA, the CDR3 is TGTGCCAGCAGCTTAGGCATCCCTGCCTACGAGCAGTACTTC. Protein sequence: CASSLGIPAYEQYF. The V and J genes are TRBV7-2 and TRBJ2-7; D is ambiguous. The CDR3 consists of 14 residues. The V and J ends lost 1 base and 2 bases respectively, with 9 bases between them. CDR1 SGHTA and CDR2 FQGNSA come from the germline V gene.

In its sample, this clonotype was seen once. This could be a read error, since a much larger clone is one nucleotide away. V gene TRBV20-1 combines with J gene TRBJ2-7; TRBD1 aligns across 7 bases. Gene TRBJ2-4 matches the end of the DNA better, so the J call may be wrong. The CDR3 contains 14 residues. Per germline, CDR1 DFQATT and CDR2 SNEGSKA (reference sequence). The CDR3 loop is CGALTGEVKNIQYF. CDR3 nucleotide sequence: TGCGGTGCTCTAACAGGGGAAGTCAAAAACATTCAGTACTTC.

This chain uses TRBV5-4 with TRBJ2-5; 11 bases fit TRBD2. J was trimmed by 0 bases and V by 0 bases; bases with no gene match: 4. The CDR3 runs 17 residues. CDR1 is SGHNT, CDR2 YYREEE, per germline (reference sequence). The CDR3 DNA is TGTGCCAGCAGCTTGGGGCTACTAGCGGGGGACCAAGAGACCCAGTACTTC. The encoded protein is CASSLGLLAGDQETQYF. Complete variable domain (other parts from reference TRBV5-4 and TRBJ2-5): ETGVTQSPTHLIKTRGQQVTLRCSSQSGHNTVSWYQQALGQGPQFIFQYYREEENGRGNFPPRFSGLQFPNYSSELNVNALELDDSALYLCASSLGLLAGDQETQYFGPGTRLLVL.